Listed below are T cell receptor beta chains from one sample, sequenced in a study of blood T cell repertoires in COVID-19. Data came from immunoSEQ multiplex PCR; TCRdb stores just in-frame clones and leaves some out. The data hold around 280,000 clones, with around 90% observed a single time. Specimen: peripheral blood. The receptors shown here come from a woman between 50 and 59 years old who had recovered from COVID-19. CDR3s include the opening cysteine and the closing phenylalanine or tryptophan. The D gene is left open where the match is weak. Rows may omit the clone size; those that give it use once, few, many or a size class.

CDR3nt	CDR3aa	v_gene	abundance	d_gene	j_gene
TGCGCCAGCAGCCAAGAGATAATCGACAGGGAGGACCCAGATACGCAGTATTTT	CASSQEIIDREDPDTQYF	TRBV4-1	-	-	TRBJ2-3
TGCAGTGCTAGCAGGGTATCGGAAGCTTTCTTT	CSASRVSEAFF	TRBV20-1	-	-	TRBJ1-1
TGTGCCAGCAGGGACAGGCAAGAGACCCAGTACTTC	CASRDRQETQYF	TRBV2	-	TRBD1	TRBJ2-5
TGCGCCAGCAGACACGACAGGGGCGGGGAAAAACTGTTTTTT	CASRHDRGGEKLFF	TRBV10-1	-	TRBD1	TRBJ1-4
TGTGCCAGCAGCCAAGACCTGGGACAGACAGCCCGAGGCTACACCTTC	CASSQDLGQTARGYTF	TRBV3-1/TRBV3-2	-	TRBD1	TRBJ1-2
TGTGCCAGCTCACCAGGGAGTGGCTCCTATAATTCACCCCTCCACTTT	CASSPGSGSYNSPLHF	TRBV18	few	-	TRBJ1-6
TGTGCCACCAGTGTCGGAGCCTATGGCTACACCTTC	CATSVGAYGYTF	TRBV24-1	-	-	TRBJ1-2
TGTGCCAGCAGTGAAGCGATTGGGGGGGCCGGCACTGAAGCTTTCTTT	CASSEAIGGAGTEAFF	TRBV6-1	-	-	TRBJ1-1
TGTGCCACCAGCTTTCGGTTGTCGGGAGAAGGCACAGATACGCAGTATTTT	CATSFRLSGEGTDTQYF	TRBV24-1	-	-	TRBJ2-3
TGTGCCAGCAGTCTAGGACAAAGTAGAGGCTACACCTTC	CASSLGQSRGYTF	TRBV28	-	-	TRBJ1-2
TGTGCCAGCAGCTTAGATCGTTCTCGGCCCCAGCATTTT	CASSLDRSRPQHF	TRBV11-2	-	-	TRBJ1-5
TGTGCCAGCAGTGGGTTGGGGGGGCAAGGCGGCTACACCTTC	CASSGLGGQGGYTF	TRBV25-1	-	-	TRBJ1-2
TGTGCCATCAGTCTCAGGGATGGAGGCTACACCTTC	CAISLRDGGYTF	TRBV10-3	-	-	TRBJ1-2
TGTGCCAGCAGTTACTCCGGGGACAGCACCTACGAGCAGTACTTC	CASSYSGDSTYEQYF	TRBV6-5	-	TRBD1	TRBJ2-7
TGTGCCAGCAGCGCCGGGAGGGTAGCCCGCACTGAAGCTTTCTTT	CASSAGRVARTEAFF	TRBV6-2/TRBV6-3	-	-	TRBJ1-1
TGTGCCAGCAGCCCGCTGGGACTAGCGGGAGAAGACAATGAGCAGTTCTTC	CASSPLGLAGEDNEQFF	TRBV5-6	-	TRBD2	TRBJ2-1
TGCGCCAGCAGCTCCCGACAGGGCCTCTACGAGCAGTACTTC	CASSSRQGLYEQYF	TRBV4-1	-	TRBD1	TRBJ2-7
TGTGCCAGCAGCGTAGATGAAACGTCGTCGGGGGGCTTATACGAGCAGTACTTC	CASSVDETSSGGLYEQYF	TRBV9	-	-	TRBJ2-7
TGTGCCAGCAGCACATTACAGGGGGCAAGGAACACCATATATTTT	CASSTLQGARNTIYF	TRBV9	once	TRBD1	TRBJ1-3
TGTGCCAGCAGCGTATCCCAGGGGCAAGAGACCCAGTACTTC	CASSVSQGQETQYF	TRBV9	-	-	TRBJ2-5
TGTGCCAGCAGTTACCGGGACAGGGGACACGGAAGTATCACAGATACGCAGTATTTT	CASSYRDRGHGSITDTQYF	TRBV6-2/TRBV6-3	once	TRBD1	TRBJ2-3
TGTGCCACATACAGCCCCGGTTATACTGAAGCTTTCTTT	CATYSPGYTEAFF	TRBV6-5	-	-	TRBJ1-1
TGTGCCAGCAGTTTATCTTGGGGCGGGATCGAGCAGTACTTC	CASSLSWGGIEQYF	TRBV27	-	-	TRBJ2-7
TGTGCCAGCAGCCAAGAGGCGTGGAGCCTCGGGTATGGCTACACCTTC	CASSQEAWSLGYGYTF	TRBV14	-	-	TRBJ1-2
TGTGCCAGCAGCGCCCTCCAGGGGAGCACAGATACGCAGTATTTT	CASSALQGSTDTQYF	TRBV9	once	-	TRBJ2-3
TGTGCCAGCAGTAACTGGTCTGAGAAGACCCAGTACTTC	CASSNWSEKTQYF	TRBV2	-	-	TRBJ2-5
TGTGCCAGCAGTCCCGGGGGGCGGCGTGGCTACACCTTC	CASSPGGRRGYTF	TRBV28	-	-	TRBJ1-2
TGTGCCAGCAGCGTGGGAGCGGTCCAAGAGACCCAGTACTTC	CASSVGAVQETQYF	TRBV9	-	-	TRBJ2-5
TGTGCCAGCAGTTTACCCGGACAGGGACCCCACTTC	CASSLPGQGPHF	TRBV28	-	TRBD1	TRBJ2-7
TGTGCCAGCAGCAAAGTGGTTGGAGGACAGGGCTATGGCTACACCTTC	CASSKVVGGQGYGYTF	TRBV21-1	-	-	TRBJ1-2
TGTGCCAGCAGTGAATCCCTCGGCGGGCTCGGCGAGCAGTACTTC	CASSESLGGLGEQYF	TRBV6-1	-	-	TRBJ2-7
TGCGCCAGCAGCTCTCTTCCGGGACAGGCTAATCAGCCCCAGCATTTT	CASSSLPGQANQPQHF	TRBV5-1	-	TRBD1	TRBJ1-5
TGTGCCAGCAGCCAAGGACAGGGGGCCTTAACCGGGGAGCTGCTTTTT	CASSQGQGALTGELLF	TRBV4-2	once	TRBD1	TRBJ2-2